This TCR beta chain was retrieved from a study of cytomegalovirus exposure and HLA in healthy donors. It was with 60 Vbeta and 13 Jbeta primers that the PCR ran. Clones were read by immunoSEQ multiplex PCR, and TCRdb kept only the in-frame ones, dropping some. Here the sample spans about 200,000 clones, 85% being singletons. Study-level points and caveats: In a later analysis, CMV-associated beta chains were mostly HLA-associated, it appeared.

Details on this clone: Its antigen remains unidentified.

This CDR3 is built from 15 residues. Germline CDR1 is SEHNR and CDR2 is FQNEAQ (reference sequence). V dropped 4 bases and J dropped 6; count of bases not matched to a gene: 4. The sequenced sample consisted of PBMCs. This chain connects TRBV7-9 to TRBJ1-5, with 12 bases that match TRBD1. The receptor was isolated from a woman aged 45-65 years in good health and CMV-seronegative. The CDR3 protein is CASSSGTGGGQPQHF. The CDR3 DNA reads TGTGCCAGCAGCTCCGGGACAGGGGGCGGTCAGCCCCAGCATTTT.